This TCR beta chain was found in a study of beta chain features in type 1 diabetes. General study findings and limits: The study found moderately but significantly shorter TCRB CDR3s in all four CD4+ subsets of Type 1 diabetes patients. Fewer junction insertions and more nucleotide deletions appeared in type 1 diabetes patients.

This CDR3 has 15 amino acids. In germline, CDR1 is KGHSH, CDR2 LQKENI. Trimming cost V 3 bases and J 1 base, with 11 bases left between them. As to this clone: The antigen remains undetermined.

As every portion of the isolated RNA was reverse transcribed, the sequencing read expressed TCRB transcripts. Sequenced naive, central memory and regulatory T cell samples produced an average of approximately 3.8 million reads. TCRdb's copy holds only in-frame clones and misses some; the assay was immunoSEQ multiplex PCR. The table has about 370,000 clones, around 10% seen once. A single heparinised blood sample, averaging roughly 100 mL, was obtained per donor. Purity exceeding 95% was reached by all sorted populations. The rearrangement links TRBV18 to TRBJ2-3; D is unresolved. Specimen: central memory CD4+ T cells from blood. This receptor was obtained from a man aged 25 to 40 with type 1 diabetes. The CDR3 here is CASSPSQAGTDTQYF. The CDR3, as DNA: TGTGCCAGCTCACCCTCCCAAGCAGGCACAGATACGCAGTATTTT.